One TCR beta chain is described in this entry. The sample originates from a study of blood T cell repertoires in COVID-19. Study information: Acute-phase and convalescent COVID-19 samples originated in the United States, Italy and Spain. From T cells, B-cell-depleted T cells, or PBMCs came the material, which was cDNA or gDNA.

This CDR3 comprises 14 residues. V was clipped by 5 bases and J by 2 bases; unmatched bases: 4. Germline values: CDR1 LGHNT, CDR2 FRNRAP. Study processing details: Amplifying reference gene primers gave estimates of nucleated cell counts. Produced via immunoSEQ multiplex PCR; TCRdb's table is partial and in-frame only. The DNA was the basis for D and trimming; V, J and clone size are from that table. The sample records 70,000 to 95,000 clones, around 81% being singletons. The chain uses TRBV12-5 and TRBJ2-3; 7 bases are shared with TRBD1. The TCR originated in a man at least 80 years old with active or convalescent COVID-19. Sequencing was carried out using peripheral blood. CDR3 protein: CASGRDSHTDTQYF. CDR3 nucleotides: TGTGCTAGTGGTAGGGACAGCCACACAGATACGCAGTATTTT.